Detailed here is one TCR beta chain. Antigen specificity is unknown. Clones were sequenced by immunoSEQ multiplex PCR, and TCRdb holds only the in-frame ones, with some missing. The table shows 75,000 to 90,000 clones, with 70% to 90% occurring only once. The record originates from a study of T cell responses to AZD1222 COVID-19 vaccine. General observations from the study: Repertoire sampling occurred only after the peak T cell response. The study identified only five to seven AZD1222 recipients as seropositive at baseline. Among the donors, most were white British and more were female, and clonal diversity was possibly underestimated.

V was cut by 7 bases and J by 2 bases, with 15 bases left in between. CDR3 length equals 14 residues. The V gene's germline CDR1 is MNHEY and CDR2 SVGAGI. The source is an adult who received the AZD1222 COVID-19 vaccine. V is TRBV6-5 and J is TRBJ2-7, with D unresolved. Sequencing used peripheral blood, obtained 28 days after the second AZD1222 dose. Here the CDR3 reads CASKKVLSAYEQYF. The CDR3 coding sequence is TGTGCCAGCAAAAAGGTATTATCCGCCTACGAGCAGTACTTC.